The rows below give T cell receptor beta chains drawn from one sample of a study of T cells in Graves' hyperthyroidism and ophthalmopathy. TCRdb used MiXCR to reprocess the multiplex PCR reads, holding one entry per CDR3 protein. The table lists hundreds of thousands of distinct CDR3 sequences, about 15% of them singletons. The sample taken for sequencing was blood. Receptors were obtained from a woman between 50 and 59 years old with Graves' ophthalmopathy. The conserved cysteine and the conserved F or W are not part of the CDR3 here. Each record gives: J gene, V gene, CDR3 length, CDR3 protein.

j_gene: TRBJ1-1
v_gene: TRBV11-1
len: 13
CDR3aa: ASSLRLTGDAEAF

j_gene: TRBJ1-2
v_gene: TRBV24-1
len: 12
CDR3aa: ATSDWTTNYGYT

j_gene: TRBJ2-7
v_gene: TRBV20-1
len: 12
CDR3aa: SASVGLPPGEQY

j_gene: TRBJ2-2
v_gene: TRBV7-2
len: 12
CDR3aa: ASSLAHFTGELF

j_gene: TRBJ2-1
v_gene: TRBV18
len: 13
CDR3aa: ASSKLAGAFNEQF

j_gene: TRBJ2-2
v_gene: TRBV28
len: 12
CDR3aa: ASTSSGRPGELF

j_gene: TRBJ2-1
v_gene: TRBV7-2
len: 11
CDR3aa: AGIPGIYNEQF

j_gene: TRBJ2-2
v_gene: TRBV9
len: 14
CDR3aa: ASSKGTSGTSGELF

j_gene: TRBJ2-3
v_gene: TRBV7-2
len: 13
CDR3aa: ASSFLTTATDTQY

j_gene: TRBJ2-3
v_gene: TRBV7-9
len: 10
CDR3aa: ASSLDVDMQY

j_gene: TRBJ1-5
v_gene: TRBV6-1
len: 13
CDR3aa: ASSESDYSNQPQH

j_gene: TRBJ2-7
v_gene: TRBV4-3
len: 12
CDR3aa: ASSQDHSSYEQY

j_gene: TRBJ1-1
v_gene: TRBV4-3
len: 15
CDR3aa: ASSQDRVGQGNTEAF

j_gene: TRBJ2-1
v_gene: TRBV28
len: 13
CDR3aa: ASSRTGFGYNEQF

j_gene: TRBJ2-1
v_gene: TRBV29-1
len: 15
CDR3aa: SVEGVSGRPSYNEQF

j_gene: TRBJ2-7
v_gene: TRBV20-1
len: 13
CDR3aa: SARDRLAGGAEQY

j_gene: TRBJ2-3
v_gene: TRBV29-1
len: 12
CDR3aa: SVRTSASTDTQY

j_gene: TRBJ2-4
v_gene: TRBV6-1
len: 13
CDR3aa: ASSALTVAKNIQY

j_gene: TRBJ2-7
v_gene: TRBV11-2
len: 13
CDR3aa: ASSLVGRSSYEQY

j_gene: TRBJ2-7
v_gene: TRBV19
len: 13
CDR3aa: ASSINGIGTYEQY

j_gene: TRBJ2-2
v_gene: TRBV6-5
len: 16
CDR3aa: ASSYSTLGLANTGELF

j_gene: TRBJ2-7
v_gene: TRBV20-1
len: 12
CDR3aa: SADQGPSYYEQY

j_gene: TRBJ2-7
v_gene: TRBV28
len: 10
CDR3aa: ASRSGLREQY

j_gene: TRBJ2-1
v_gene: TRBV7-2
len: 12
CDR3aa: ASTLSVTYNEQF

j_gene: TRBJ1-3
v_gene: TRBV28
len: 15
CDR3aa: ASSLTVLRALGNTIY

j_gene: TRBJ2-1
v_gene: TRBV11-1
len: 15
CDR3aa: ASSTPRRETLEDEQF

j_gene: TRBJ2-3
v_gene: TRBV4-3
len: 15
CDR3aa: ASSHLTSGRPAGTQY

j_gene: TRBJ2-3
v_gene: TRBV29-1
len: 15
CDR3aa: SVEKGGLAGWADTQY

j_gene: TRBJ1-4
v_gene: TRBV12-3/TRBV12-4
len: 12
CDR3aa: ASSPGQENEKLF

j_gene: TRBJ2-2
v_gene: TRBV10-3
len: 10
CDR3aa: AIPSATGELF

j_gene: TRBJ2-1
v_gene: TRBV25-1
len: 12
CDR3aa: ASSDVRDYNEQF

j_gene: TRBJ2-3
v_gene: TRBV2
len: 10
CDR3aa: ASSEHRLTQY

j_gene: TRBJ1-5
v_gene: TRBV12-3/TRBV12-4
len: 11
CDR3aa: ASSQIQGQPQH

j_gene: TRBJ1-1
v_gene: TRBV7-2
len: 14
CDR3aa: ASSLALRGGTIEAF

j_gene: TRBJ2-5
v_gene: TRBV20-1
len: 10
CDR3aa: SARIQAETQY

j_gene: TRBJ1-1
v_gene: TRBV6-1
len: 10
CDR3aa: ASKTGFTEAF

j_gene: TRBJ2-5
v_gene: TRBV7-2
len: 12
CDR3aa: ASSSGPLPKAQY

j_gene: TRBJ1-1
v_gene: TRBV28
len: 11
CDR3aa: ASVREQSAEAF

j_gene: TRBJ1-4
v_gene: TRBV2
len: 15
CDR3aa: ASRAKDRREGNEKLF

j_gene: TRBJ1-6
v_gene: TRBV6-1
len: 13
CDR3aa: ASRVQGANNSPLH

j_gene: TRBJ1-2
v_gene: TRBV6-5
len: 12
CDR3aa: ASSYRGPGYGYT

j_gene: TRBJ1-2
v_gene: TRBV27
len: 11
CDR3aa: ASSLRREYGYT

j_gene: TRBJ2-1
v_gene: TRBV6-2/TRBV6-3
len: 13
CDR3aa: ASSYGTSIYNEQF

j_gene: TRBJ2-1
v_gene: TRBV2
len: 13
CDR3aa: ASSEGGLAADEQF

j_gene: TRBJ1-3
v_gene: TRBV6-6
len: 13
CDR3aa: ASSSSTGTGNTIY

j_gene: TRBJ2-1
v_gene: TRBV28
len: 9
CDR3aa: ASSKPSEQF

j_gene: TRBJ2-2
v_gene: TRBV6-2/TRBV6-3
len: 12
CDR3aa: ASSYRRVPGELF